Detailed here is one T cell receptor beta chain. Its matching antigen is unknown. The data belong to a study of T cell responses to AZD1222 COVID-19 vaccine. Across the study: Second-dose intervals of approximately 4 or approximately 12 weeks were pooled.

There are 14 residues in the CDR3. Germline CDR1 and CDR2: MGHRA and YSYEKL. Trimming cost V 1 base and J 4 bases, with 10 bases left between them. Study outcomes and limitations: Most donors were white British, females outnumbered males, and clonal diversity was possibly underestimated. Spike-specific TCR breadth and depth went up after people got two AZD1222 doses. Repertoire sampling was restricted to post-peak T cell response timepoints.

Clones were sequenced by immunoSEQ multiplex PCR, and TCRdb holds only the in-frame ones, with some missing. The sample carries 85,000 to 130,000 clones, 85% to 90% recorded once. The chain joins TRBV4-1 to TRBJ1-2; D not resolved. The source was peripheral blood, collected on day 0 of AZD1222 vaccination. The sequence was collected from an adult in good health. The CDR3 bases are TGCGCCAGCAGCCAAGGTTTCGGTGTCTATGGCTACACCTTC. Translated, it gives CASSQGFGVYGYTF.